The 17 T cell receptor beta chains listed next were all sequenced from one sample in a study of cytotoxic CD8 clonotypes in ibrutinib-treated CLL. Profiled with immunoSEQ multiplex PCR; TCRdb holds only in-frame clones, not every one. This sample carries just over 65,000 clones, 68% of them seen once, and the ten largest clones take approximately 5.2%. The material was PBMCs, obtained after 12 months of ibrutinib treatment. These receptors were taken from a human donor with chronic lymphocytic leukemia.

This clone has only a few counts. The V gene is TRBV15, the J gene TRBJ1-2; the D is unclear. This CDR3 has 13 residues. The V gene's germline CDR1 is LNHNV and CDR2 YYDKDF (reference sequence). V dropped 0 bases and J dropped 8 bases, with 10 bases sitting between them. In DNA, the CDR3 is TGTGCCACCAGCAGAGATCTGCTAGGGGGCTACACCTTC. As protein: CATSRDLLGGYTF.

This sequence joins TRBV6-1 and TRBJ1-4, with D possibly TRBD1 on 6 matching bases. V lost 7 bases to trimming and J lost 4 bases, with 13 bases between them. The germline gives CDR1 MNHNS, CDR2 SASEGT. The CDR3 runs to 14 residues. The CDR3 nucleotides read TGTGCCAGCACGATGGACAGCAATAATGAAAAACTGTTTTTT. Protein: CASTMDSNNEKLFF.

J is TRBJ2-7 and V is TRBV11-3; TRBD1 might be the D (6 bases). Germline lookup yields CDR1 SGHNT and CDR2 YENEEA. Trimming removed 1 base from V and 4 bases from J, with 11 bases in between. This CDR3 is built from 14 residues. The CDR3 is CASSLGNRVYEQYF. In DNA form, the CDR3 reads TGTGCCAGCAGCTTAGGAAACAGGGTATACGAGCAGTACTTC.

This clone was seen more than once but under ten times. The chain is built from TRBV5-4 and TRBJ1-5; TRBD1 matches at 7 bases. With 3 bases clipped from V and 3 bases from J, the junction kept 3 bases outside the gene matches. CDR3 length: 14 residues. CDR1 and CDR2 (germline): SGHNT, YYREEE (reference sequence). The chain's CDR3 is CASSSGQVNQPQHF. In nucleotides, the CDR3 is TGTGCCAGCAGCTCAGGACAGGTCAATCAGCCCCAGCATTTT.

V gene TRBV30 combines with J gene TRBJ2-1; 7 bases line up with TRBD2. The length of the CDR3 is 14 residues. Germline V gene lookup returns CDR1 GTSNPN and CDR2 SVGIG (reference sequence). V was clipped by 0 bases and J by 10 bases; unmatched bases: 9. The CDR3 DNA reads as TGTGCCTGGAGTGTAGGGCTGACTAGCCCGGAGCAGTTCTTC. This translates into CAWSVGLTSPEQFF. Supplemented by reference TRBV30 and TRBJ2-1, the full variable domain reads SQTIHQWPATLVQPVGSPLSLECTVEGTSNPNLYWYRQAAGRGLQLLFYSVGIGQISSEVPQNLSASRPQDRQFILSSKKLLLSDSGFYLCAWSVGLTSPEQFFGPGTRLTVL.

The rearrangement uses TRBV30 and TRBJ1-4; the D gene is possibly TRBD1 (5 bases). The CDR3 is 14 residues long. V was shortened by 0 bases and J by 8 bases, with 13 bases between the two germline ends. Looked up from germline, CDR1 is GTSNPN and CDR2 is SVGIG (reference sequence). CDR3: CAWSVTRTPEKLFF. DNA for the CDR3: TGTGCCTGGAGTGTGACCCGGACACCAGAAAAACTGTTTTTT.

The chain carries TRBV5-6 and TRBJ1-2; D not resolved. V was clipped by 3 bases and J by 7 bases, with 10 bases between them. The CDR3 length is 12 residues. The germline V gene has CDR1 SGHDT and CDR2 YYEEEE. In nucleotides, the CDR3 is TGTGCCAGCAGCTCTTGGACGGCTGGCTACACCTTC. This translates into CASSSWTAGYTF.

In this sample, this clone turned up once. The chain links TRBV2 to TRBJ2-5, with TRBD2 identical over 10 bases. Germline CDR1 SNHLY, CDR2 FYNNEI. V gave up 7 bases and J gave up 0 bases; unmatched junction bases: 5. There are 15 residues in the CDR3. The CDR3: CASTRLAGDQETQYF. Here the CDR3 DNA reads TGTGCCAGCACCCGCCTAGCGGGGGACCAAGAGACCCAGTACTTC. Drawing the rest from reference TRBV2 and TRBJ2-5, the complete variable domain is EPEVTQTPSHQVTQMGQEVILRCVPISNHLYFYWYRQILGQKVEFLVSFYNNEISEKSEIFDDQFSVERPDGSNFTLKIRSTKLEDSAMYFCASTRLAGDQETQYFGPGTRLLVL.

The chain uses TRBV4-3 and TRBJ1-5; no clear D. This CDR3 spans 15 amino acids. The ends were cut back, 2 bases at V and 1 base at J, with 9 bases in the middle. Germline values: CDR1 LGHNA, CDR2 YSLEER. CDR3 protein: CASSQTQSSNQPQHF. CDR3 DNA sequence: TGCGCCAGCAGCCAAACCCAAAGCAGCAATCAGCCCCAGCATTTT.

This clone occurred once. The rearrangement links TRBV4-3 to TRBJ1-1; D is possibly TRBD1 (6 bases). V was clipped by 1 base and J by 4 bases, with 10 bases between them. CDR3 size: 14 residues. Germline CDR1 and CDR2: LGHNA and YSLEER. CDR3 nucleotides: TGCGCCAGCAGCCAAGCGTCCAGGGGCACTGAAGCTTTCTTT. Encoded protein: CASSQASRGTEAFF.

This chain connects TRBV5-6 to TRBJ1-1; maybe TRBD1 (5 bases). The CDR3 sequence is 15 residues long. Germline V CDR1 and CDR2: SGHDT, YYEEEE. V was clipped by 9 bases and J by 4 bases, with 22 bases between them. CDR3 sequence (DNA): TGTGCCACTCGAGAGTTAGGGGTAAGAGGCACTGAAGCTTTCTTT. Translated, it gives CATRELGVRGTEAFF.

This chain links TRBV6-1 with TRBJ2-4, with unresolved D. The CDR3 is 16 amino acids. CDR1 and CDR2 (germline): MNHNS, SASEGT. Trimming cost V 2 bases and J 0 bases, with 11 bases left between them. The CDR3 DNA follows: TGTGCCAGCAGTGAACGGCCTGTGCTAGCCAAAAACATTCAGTACTTC. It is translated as CASSERPVLAKNIQYF.

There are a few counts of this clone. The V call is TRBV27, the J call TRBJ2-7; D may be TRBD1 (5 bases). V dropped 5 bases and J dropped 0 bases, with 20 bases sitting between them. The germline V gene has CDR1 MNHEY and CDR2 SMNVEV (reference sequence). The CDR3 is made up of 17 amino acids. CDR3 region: CASSPRKQGRPSYEQYF. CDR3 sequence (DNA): TGTGCCAGCAGTCCGCGGAAGCAGGGTCGGCCCTCCTACGAGCAGTACTTC.

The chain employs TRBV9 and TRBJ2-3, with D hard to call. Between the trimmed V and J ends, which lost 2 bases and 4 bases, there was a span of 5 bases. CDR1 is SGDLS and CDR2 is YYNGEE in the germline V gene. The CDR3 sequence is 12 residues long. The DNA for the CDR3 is TGTGCCAGCAGCGTCACCCCAGATACGCAGTATTTT. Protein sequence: CASSVTPDTQYF.

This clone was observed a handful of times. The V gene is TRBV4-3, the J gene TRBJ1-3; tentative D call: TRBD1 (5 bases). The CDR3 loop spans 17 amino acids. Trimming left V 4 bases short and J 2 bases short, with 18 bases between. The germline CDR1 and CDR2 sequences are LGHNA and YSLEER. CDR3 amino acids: CASSPTTESGAGNTIYF. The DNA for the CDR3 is TGCGCCAGCAGCCCTACTACCGAGTCGGGGGCTGGAAACACCATATATTTT.

CDR3 loop: CASSQSGIWDPTDTQYF. For the CDR3, the DNA is TGCGCCAGCAGCCAATCGGGGATCTGGGACCCCACAGATACGCAGTATTTT. The gene calls are TRBV4-3 and TRBJ2-3; D may match TRBD1 or TRBD2 (5 bases each). This CDR3 has 17 residues. In germline, CDR1 is LGHNA, CDR2 YSLEER. V shed 2 bases and J shed 2 bases, with 17 bases lying between them.

The CDR3 spells CASSSSSYEQYF. CDR3 DNA sequence: TGTGCCAGCAGTTCTAGCTCCTACGAGCAGTACTTC. This rearrangement joins TRBV28 to TRBJ2-7; D unclear. The CDR3 covers 12 residues. Germline CDR1 is MDHEN and CDR2 is SYDVKM. The ends were cut back, 4 bases at V and 0 bases at J, with 4 bases in the middle.